The 6 T cell receptor beta chains below were found in one sample sequenced in a study of T-cell reconstitution after alpha-beta-depleted transplantation in children. The library targeted TCRbeta and was prepared with unique molecular identifiers. MiXCR was run by TCRdb on the PCR reads, yielding one entry per CDR3 protein. Of roughly 500,000 distinct CDR3 sequences in the sample, roughly a tenth were seen once. The sequencing here drew on PBMCs, taken before TCRalphabeta/CD19-depleted stem cell transplant. The origin of the receptors is a child aged 2-15 years with inherited bone marrow failure, due to receive a stem cell transplant.

This clonotype was seen many times. V and J are TRBV29-1 and TRBJ2-7, with 7 positions matching TRBD2. V dropped 6 bases and J dropped 4; count of bases not matched to a gene: 12. Germline CDR1 is SQVTM and CDR2 is ANQGSEA. This CDR3 has 14 residues. The CDR3 coding sequence is TGCAGCGTAAAGACGGTTCTAGCGGATTACGAGCAGTACTTC. Amino acids: CSVKTVLADYEQYF.

This clonotype has just a few counts. This chain uses TRBV12-3 or TRBV12-4 with TRBJ1-2; 12 bases are shared with TRBD1. This CDR3 is 14 amino acids long. Germline trimming cut 6 bases from V and 8 bases from J; bases unmatched to any gene: 7. CDR3 nucleotide sequence: TGTGCCAGCAGCCTGCTTGGGACAGGGGGCGGCTACACCTTC. Its translation: CASSLLGTGGGYTF.

This clonotype was counted only a few times. The chain links TRBV6-5 to TRBJ1-4; no definite D call. CDR3 length: 15 residues. Germline lookup yields CDR1 MNHEY and CDR2 SVGAGI. Trimming took off 2 bases at V and 4 bases at J, with 11 bases between the two ends. The CDR3, as DNA: TGTGCCAGCAGTTACCATGGCAGGAGTAATGAAAAACTGTTTTTT. Translation: CASSYHGRSNEKLFF.

This clonotype was detected ten times or more. The V and J genes are TRBV27 and TRBJ1-2; no clear D gene. The CDR3 covers 14 residues. V lost 6 bases and J lost 0, with 11 bases in between. Germline lookup yields CDR1 MNHEY and CDR2 SMNVEV (reference sequence). The CDR3 nucleotides read TGTGCCAGCAGACCTACAGCCGCTAACTATGGCTACACCTTC. It translates to CASRPTAANYGYTF.

Only a few counts were recorded for this clonotype. The CDR3 loop reads CASSFGTQDQFF. The CDR3 DNA is TGTGCCAGCAGCTTTGGGACCCAAGACCAGTTCTTC. This rearrangement joins TRBV5-6 to TRBJ2-1; D could derive from TRBD1 or TRBD2 (5 bases each). The germline V gene has CDR1 SGHDT and CDR2 YYEEEE. This CDR3 has 12 amino acids. V lost 2 bases and J lost 13, with 13 bases in between.

Many counts were recorded for this clonotype. The chain links TRBV19 to TRBJ2-3; 10 nucleotides agree with TRBD1. Looked up from germline, CDR1 is LNHDA and CDR2 is SQIVND (reference sequence). CDR3 length: 16 amino acids. J gave up 2 bases and V 5 bases, and 7 bases lay outside the gene matches. The CDR3 loop is CASSRGTGVITDTQYF. The CDR3 DNA sequence: TGTGCCAGTAGTCGAGGGACAGGGGTCATCACAGATACGCAGTATTTT.